Listed below are T cell receptor beta chains from one sample, sequenced in a study of cytomegalovirus exposure and HLA in healthy donors. Profiling relied on immunoSEQ multiplex PCR, and the TCRdb table lists in-frame clones only, not all of them. The sample holds roughly 130,000 clones; approximately 80% are singletons and the top ten take 1%. The specimen was PBMCs. Receptor source: a human donor in good health. Each CDR3 is given with its conserved first and last residue. A D gene is named only where the DNA matches it firmly. For some rows the clone size is stated as once, few or many, or as a class when expanded; others skip it.

clone size	D gene	V gene	J gene	CDR3 protein	CDR3 DNA
NA	TRBD1	TRBV2	TRBJ2-6	CASRTWDSLGGANVLTF	TGTGCCAGCAGGACATGGGACAGCTTGGGGGGGGCCAACGTCCTGACTTTC
NA	TRBD2	TRBV7-2	TRBJ2-1	CASSPVSGGYNEQFF	TGTGCCAGCAGCCCGGTTAGCGGGGGCTACAATGAGCAGTTCTTC
NA	TRBD2	TRBV5-1	TRBJ2-7	CASSAGLAIYEQYF	TGCGCCAGCAGCGCGGGACTAGCGATCTACGAGCAGTACTTC
NA	NA	TRBV28	TRBJ1-5	CASSPQETRRLFHQPQHF	TGTGCCAGCAGTCCCCAGGAAACACGTCGCCTTTTCCACCAGCCCCAGCATTTT
NA	NA	TRBV6-5	TRBJ2-5	CASSYGAGDSETQYF	TGTGCCAGCAGTTACGGGGCAGGGGATTCAGAGACCCAGTACTTC
NA	NA	TRBV10-2	TRBJ2-3	CASSEPGGPSDTQYF	TGCGCCAGCAGTGAGCCGGGGGGCCCCTCAGATACGCAGTATTTT
NA	TRBD1	TRBV19	TRBJ1-2	CASSPGTDYGYTF	TGTGCCAGTAGCCCCGGGACAGACTATGGCTACACCTTC
NA	TRBD2	TRBV13	TRBJ2-1	CASSPRSGGGYNEQFF	TGTGCCAGCAGCCCCCGGTCTGGCGGGGGCTACAATGAGCAGTTCTTC
NA	NA	TRBV6-6	TRBJ1-1	CASSSGGQILNTEAFF	TGTGCCAGCAGTTCCGGCGGACAGATCCTGAACACTGAAGCTTTCTTT
once	NA	TRBV6-6	TRBJ2-2	CASSSGTGELFF	TGTGCCAGCAGTTCCGGGACCGGGGAGCTGTTTTTT
NA	NA	TRBV6-1	TRBJ1-1	CANSGTYTEAFF	TGTGCCAACAGTGGGACATACACTGAAGCTTTCTTT
NA	TRBD1	TRBV6-5	TRBJ1-2	CASSYLPGQPQTF	TGTGCCAGCAGTTACCTCCCGGGACAGCCACAGACCTTC
NA	NA	TRBV9	TRBJ2-7	CASSARDMTYEQYF	TGTGCCAGCAGCGCACGGGACATGACCTACGAGCAGTACTTC
NA	TRBD2	TRBV5-1	TRBJ2-1	CASSITGLAGGHEQFF	TGCGCCAGCAGCATTACGGGACTAGCGGGGGGGCATGAGCAGTTCTTC
NA	TRBD1	TRBV29-1	TRBJ1-1	CSVGSTGANTEAFF	TGCAGCGTTGGGTCGACAGGGGCAAACACTGAAGCTTTCTTT
NA	NA	TRBV6-5	TRBJ1-1	CASRYTGGGTEAFF	TGTGCCAGCAGGTATACCGGGGGAGGCACTGAAGCTTTCTTT
NA	NA	TRBV21-1	TRBJ2-1	CASSRKGAGQGYNEQFF	TGTGCCAGCAGTCGCAAGGGGGCGGGACAGGGATATAATGAGCAGTTCTTC
NA	NA	TRBV7-7	TRBJ2-7	CASSFAPESYEQYF	TGTGCCAGCAGCTTTGCCCCCGAGAGCTACGAGCAGTACTTC
NA	TRBD1	TRBV2	TRBJ1-5	CASRGGQGVSNQPQHF	TGTGCCAGCAGGGGGGGACAGGGGGTAAGCAATCAGCCCCAGCATTTT
NA	TRBD1	TRBV10-3	TRBJ1-2	CAISGYPTIGTGGSGYTF	TGTGCCATCAGTGGATACCCAACGATTGGGACAGGGGGTAGCGGCTACACCTTC
NA	NA	TRBV6-6	TRBJ2-7	CASSYSLTGGEQYF	TGTGCCAGCAGTTACTCCCTCACTGGAGGCGAGCAGTACTTC
NA	NA	TRBV11-2	TRBJ1-6	CASSLVPFSSYNSPLHF	TGTGCCAGCAGCTTAGTTCCCTTTAGCTCCTATAATTCACCCCTCCACTTT
NA	TRBD1	TRBV28	TRBJ1-2	CASFRGLRFNGYTF	TGTGCCAGCTTTAGGGGGCTAAGGTTCAATGGCTACACCTTC
NA	NA	TRBV7-8	TRBJ1-2	CASSLDRRGGYTF	TGTGCCAGCAGCTTAGACCGGAGGGGTGGCTACACCTTC
once	NA	TRBV7-9	TRBJ2-1	CASSSDGKGDNEQFF	TGTGCCAGCAGCTCCGACGGGAAGGGGGACAATGAGCAGTTCTTC
NA	TRBD2	TRBV29-1	TRBJ2-1	CSVGLAGKSYNEQFF	TGCAGCGTTGGACTAGCGGGGAAGTCCTACAATGAGCAGTTCTTC
NA	NA	TRBV7-8	TRBJ1-6	CASSLRAGSINSPLHF	TGTGCCAGCAGCTTAAGGGCGGGGTCAATTAATTCACCCCTCCACTTT
NA	NA	TRBV7-2	TRBJ1-4	CASSLWEGATNEKLFF	TGTGCCAGCAGCTTATGGGAGGGCGCAACTAATGAAAAACTGTTTTTT
once	NA	TRBV4-2	TRBJ2-5	CASSQGDKETQYF	TGTGCCAGCAGCCAAGGGGACAAAGAGACCCAGTACTTC
NA	TRBD1	TRBV6-1	TRBJ1-1	CASSELLGQGAPNTEAFF	TGTGCCAGCAGTGAATTACTGGGACAGGGGGCGCCGAACACTGAAGCTTTCTTT
NA	TRBD1	TRBV5-4	TRBJ2-3	CASSRGTGVTDTQYF	TGTGCCAGCAGCCGTGGGACAGGGGTGACAGATACGCAGTATTTT
NA	NA	TRBV13	TRBJ2-6	CASSLFAGYSGANVLTF	TGTGCCAGCAGCTTATTTGCGGGATACTCTGGGGCCAACGTCCTGACTTTC
NA	NA	TRBV11-2	TRBJ2-7	CASSLDGQGLPYEQYF	TGTGCCAGCAGCCTAGATGGACAGGGACTACCCTACGAGCAGTACTTC
NA	NA	TRBV2	TRBJ1-2	CATLPEADYGYTF	TGTGCCACACTTCCGGAGGCAGACTATGGCTACACCTTC
NA	TRBD1	TRBV4-1	TRBJ1-4	CASSHHPTGGSSNEKLFF	TGCGCCAGCAGCCACCACCCGACAGGGGGCTCTTCTAATGAAAAACTGTTTTTT
once	NA	TRBV6-6	TRBJ1-1	CASSYGREAFF	TGTGCCAGCAGTTACGGCAGGGAAGCTTTCTTT
few	NA	TRBV7-9	TRBJ1-1	CASSFITEAFF	TGTGCCAGCAGCTTCATCACTGAAGCTTTCTTT
NA	TRBD1	TRBV28	TRBJ1-5	CASSPAGGQGNQPQHF	TGTGCCAGCAGTCCGGCCGGGGGACAGGGGAATCAGCCCCAGCATTTT
NA	NA	TRBV5-4	TRBJ1-2	CASSLPQGRGNYGYTF	TGTGCCAGCAGCTTACCTCAGGGGAGGGGGAACTATGGCTACACCTTC
NA	NA	TRBV19	TRBJ1-5	CASDRRELNQPQHF	TGTGCCAGTGATCGCAGGGAACTCAATCAGCCCCAGCATTTT
NA	NA	TRBV11-2	TRBJ2-5	CASSQGASGAVTQYF	TGTGCCAGCAGCCAGGGGGCTAGCGGGGCGGTGACCCAGTACTTC
once	NA	TRBV5-1	TRBJ1-1	CASKGGFAVEAFF	TGCGCCAGCAAAGGGGGATTCGCGGTCGAAGCTTTCTTT
NA	NA	TRBV5-8	TRBJ2-2	CASSISGAILGTGELFF	TGTGCCAGCAGCATCTCAGGGGCTATCCTTGGTACCGGGGAGCTGTTTTTT
NA	NA	TRBV6-5	TRBJ2-5	CASSAAIQETQYF	TGTGCCAGCAGTGCAGCGATCCAAGAGACCCAGTACTTC
few	NA	TRBV12-5	TRBJ2-3	CASGPQGDTQYF	TGTGCTAGTGGTCCGCAGGGGGATACGCAGTATTTT
once	NA	TRBV2	TRBJ2-7	CASSRQRNEQYF	TGTGCCAGCAGTAGACAGCGTAACGAGCAGTACTTC
NA	NA	TRBV6-5	TRBJ1-1	CASSKNRTPNTEAFF	TGTGCCAGCAGCAAAAATCGGACACCGAACACTGAAGCTTTCTTT
few	NA	TRBV29-1	TRBJ1-2	CSVEDLIKAGPNYGYTF	TGCAGCGTTGAAGATCTTATTAAGGCAGGGCCGAACTATGGCTACACCTTC
few	TRBD1	TRBV4-2	TRBJ1-1	CASSQVFRGQGAKSEAFF	TGTGCCAGCAGCCAAGTTTTTAGAGGGCAGGGGGCGAAGTCTGAAGCTTTCTTT
NA	TRBD1	TRBV27	TRBJ1-1	CASSFSLGQGEGGTEAFF	TGTGCCAGCAGTTTCTCCCTTGGACAGGGCGAAGGAGGCACTGAGGCTTTCTTT
once	TRBD1	TRBV11-2	TRBJ1-6	CASSTQTGNNSPLHF	TGTGCCAGCAGCACCCAGACAGGGAATAATTCACCCCTCCACTTT
NA	TRBD2	TRBV18	TRBJ2-7	CASSPAGGIDEQYF	TGTGCCAGCTCACCAGCGGGGGGCATCGACGAGCAGTACTTC
NA	NA	TRBV19	TRBJ2-1	CASSIWGSAGNEQFF	TGTGCCAGTAGTATTTGGGGATCGGCGGGCAATGAGCAGTTCTTC
once	NA	TRBV27	TRBJ1-2	CASSRYRVNYGYTF	TGTGCCAGCAGTCGGTACAGGGTAAACTATGGCTACACCTTC
few	NA	TRBV14	TRBJ1-3	CASSRLYAGSGNTIYF	TGTGCCAGCAGCCGCCTTTATGCAGGATCTGGAAACACCATATATTTT
NA	NA	TRBV2	TRBJ2-7	CASSTDGVGEQYF	TGTGCCAGCAGTACCGACGGTGTCGGGGAGCAGTACTTC
once	NA	TRBV4-2	TRBJ1-5	CASSQATGTGDQPQHF	TGTGCCAGCAGCCAAGCAACCGGGACTGGGGATCAGCCCCAGCATTTT
NA	NA	TRBV4-1	TRBJ1-1	CASSPSSAGGREAFF	TGCGCCAGCAGCCCATCGTCGGCCGGCGGGCGTGAAGCTTTCTTT
NA	NA	TRBV9	TRBJ2-2	CASSVGLFSTGELFF	TGTGCCAGCAGCGTTGGACTGTTTAGCACCGGGGAGCTGTTTTTT
NA	TRBD1	TRBV6-5	TRBJ1-2	CASSGGQAGYGYTF	TGTGCCAGCAGTGGGGGACAGGCGGGCTATGGCTACACCTTC